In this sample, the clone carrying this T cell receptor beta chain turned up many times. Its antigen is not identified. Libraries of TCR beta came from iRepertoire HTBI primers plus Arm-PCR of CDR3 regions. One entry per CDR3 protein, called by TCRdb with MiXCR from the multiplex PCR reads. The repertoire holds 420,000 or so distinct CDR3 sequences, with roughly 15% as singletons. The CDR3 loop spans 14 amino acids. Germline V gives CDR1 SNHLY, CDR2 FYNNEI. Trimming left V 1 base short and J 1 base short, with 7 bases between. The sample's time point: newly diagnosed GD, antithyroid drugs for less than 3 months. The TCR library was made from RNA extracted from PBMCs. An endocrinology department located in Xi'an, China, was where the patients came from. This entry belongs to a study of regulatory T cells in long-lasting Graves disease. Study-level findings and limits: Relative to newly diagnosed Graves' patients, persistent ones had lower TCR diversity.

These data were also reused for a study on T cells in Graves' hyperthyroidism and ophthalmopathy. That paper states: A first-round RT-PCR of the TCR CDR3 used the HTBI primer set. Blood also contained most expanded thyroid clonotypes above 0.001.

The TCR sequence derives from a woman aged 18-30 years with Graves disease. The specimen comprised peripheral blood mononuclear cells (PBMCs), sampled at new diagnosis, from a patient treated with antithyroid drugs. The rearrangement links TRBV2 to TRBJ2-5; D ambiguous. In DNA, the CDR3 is TGTGCCAGCAGTGAAGACTACAGCCAAGAGACCCAGTACTTC. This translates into CASSEDYSQETQYF.